Sequencing of this T cell receptor beta chain was carried out in a study of T cell changes during pregnancy in multiple sclerosis. Profiling relied on immunoSEQ multiplex PCR, and the TCRdb table lists in-frame clones only, not all of them. The sample has about 44,000 clones; roughly 91% are singletons. This receptor was identified in a female donor with multiple sclerosis, enrolled in a pregnancy study. Material: CD4+ T cells from peripheral blood mononuclear cells, obtained in the first trimester of pregnancy.

CDR3 loop: CASSSGPGLAGHEQYF. The CDR3 bases are TGTGCCAGCAGCTCTGGACCGGGACTAGCGGGCCACGAGCAGTACTTC. V and J are TRBV7-2 and TRBJ2-7; TRBD2 matches at 12 bases. This CDR3 has 16 amino acids. J lost 5 bases, V lost 4 bases, and 9 bases had no gene match. Germline-derived CDR1 and CDR2 are SGHTA and FQGNSA.